The rows below give T cell receptor beta chains drawn from one sample of a study of identical twins. TCRdb itself ran the 5' RACE reads through MiXCR, one entry per CDR3 protein. This table holds 650,000 to 750,000 distinct CDR3 sequences, 20% to 25% found once. This sample was shared with a second study, whose subject was T cells expressing NK-cell markers.

Material for sequencing was PBMCs. The receptors originated from a woman aged 18-35 years in good health. CDR3s leave out the opening cysteine and the closing phenylalanine or tryptophan. Rows give clone size only sometimes, using once, few, many, or a class for an expanded clone.

clone size: .
J gene: TRBJ2-5
V gene: TRBV7-2
CDR3 protein: ASSFVTRTETQY

clone size: .
J gene: TRBJ2-1
V gene: TRBV6-2/TRBV6-3
CDR3 protein: ASSYLPASGGPGNSEQF

clone size: few
J gene: TRBJ2-5
V gene: TRBV29-1
CDR3 protein: SAGARTGAETQY

clone size: few
J gene: TRBJ2-1
V gene: TRBV5-1
CDR3 protein: ASSLPSSGTAEQF

clone size: .
J gene: TRBJ2-1
V gene: TRBV5-1
CDR3 protein: ASSSTPLNLASNEQF

clone size: many
J gene: TRBJ2-3
V gene: TRBV30
CDR3 protein: AWRTGPFGDTQY

clone size: .
J gene: TRBJ2-3
V gene: TRBV7-6
CDR3 protein: ASSLVGLAGSTDTQY

clone size: few
J gene: TRBJ2-7
V gene: TRBV12-3/TRBV12-4
CDR3 protein: ASSFTRYEQY

clone size: .
J gene: TRBJ1-4
V gene: TRBV20-1
CDR3 protein: SAIVGHTGEKLF

clone size: .
J gene: TRBJ1-5
V gene: TRBV6-5
CDR3 protein: ASSYQGVGQPQH

clone size: few
J gene: TRBJ1-5
V gene: TRBV7-8
CDR3 protein: ASSPRTGGSSNQPQH

clone size: many
J gene: TRBJ1-5
V gene: TRBV12-3/TRBV12-4
CDR3 protein: ASSSQTEYSNQPQH

clone size: .
J gene: TRBJ1-1
V gene: TRBV27
CDR3 protein: ASSFPGAEAF

clone size: few
J gene: TRBJ1-4
V gene: TRBV20-1
CDR3 protein: SATASEGVIFEKLF

clone size: few
J gene: TRBJ2-1
V gene: TRBV5-1
CDR3 protein: ASSPSRAQYNEQF

clone size: .
J gene: TRBJ2-5
V gene: TRBV5-1
CDR3 protein: ASSLRDLQETQY

clone size: .
J gene: TRBJ2-5
V gene: TRBV10-3
CDR3 protein: AISELARETQY

clone size: few
J gene: TRBJ2-5
V gene: TRBV15
CDR3 protein: ATSRDLAGGGETQY

clone size: many
J gene: TRBJ1-2
V gene: TRBV20-1
CDR3 protein: SARDTGGDYGYT

clone size: few
J gene: TRBJ2-1
V gene: TRBV9
CDR3 protein: ASSVGSGGVEQF

clone size: .
J gene: TRBJ2-1
V gene: TRBV7-2
CDR3 protein: ASSPGTSGSSNEQF

clone size: .
J gene: TRBJ2-1
V gene: TRBV20-1
CDR3 protein: SAIRGANEQF

clone size: .
J gene: TRBJ2-1
V gene: TRBV5-1
CDR3 protein: ASSLGGTSGLDEQF

clone size: few
J gene: TRBJ2-1
V gene: TRBV20-1
CDR3 protein: SAKGQGLVNEQF

clone size: few
J gene: TRBJ2-5
V gene: TRBV7-2
CDR3 protein: ASSLAGTAEETQY

clone size: .
J gene: TRBJ1-3
V gene: TRBV10-3
CDR3 protein: AISDDRRNSGNTIY

clone size: few
J gene: TRBJ2-3
V gene: TRBV5-6
CDR3 protein: ASSVYLGQGSDTQY

clone size: .
J gene: TRBJ2-1
V gene: TRBV20-1
CDR3 protein: SARATSRDEQF

clone size: .
J gene: TRBJ2-7
V gene: TRBV4-2
CDR3 protein: ASSQDITYEQY

clone size: .
J gene: TRBJ2-5
V gene: TRBV12-3/TRBV12-4
CDR3 protein: ASSLWASGSVETQY

clone size: .
J gene: TRBJ2-4
V gene: TRBV20-1
CDR3 protein: SARLAGQQWDIQY

clone size: .
J gene: TRBJ2-5
V gene: TRBV5-6
CDR3 protein: ASSLGRARETQY

clone size: .
J gene: TRBJ2-1
V gene: TRBV20-1
CDR3 protein: SASGFGQSSYNEQF

clone size: .
J gene: TRBJ2-1
V gene: TRBV20-1
CDR3 protein: SARGLGANEQF

clone size: .
J gene: TRBJ2-2
V gene: TRBV7-6
CDR3 protein: ASSPWEAGELF

clone size: many
J gene: TRBJ1-1
V gene: TRBV20-1
CDR3 protein: SASGDRGNTEAF

clone size: few
J gene: TRBJ2-1
V gene: TRBV11-2
CDR3 protein: ASSLVSDTYSF

clone size: .
J gene: TRBJ2-7
V gene: TRBV2
CDR3 protein: ASSEAWTVGGEQY

clone size: few
J gene: TRBJ2-3
V gene: TRBV24-1
CDR3 protein: ATSDGGSGRRSTDTQY

clone size: few
J gene: TRBJ1-1
V gene: TRBV12-3/TRBV12-4
CDR3 protein: ASSFSRLEAF

clone size: many
J gene: TRBJ1-5
V gene: TRBV20-1
CDR3 protein: SATGLGSNQPQH

clone size: .
J gene: TRBJ2-1
V gene: TRBV7-2
CDR3 protein: ASSHPGRRYNEQF

clone size: few
J gene: TRBJ2-1
V gene: TRBV20-1
CDR3 protein: SARPPYNEQF

clone size: .
J gene: TRBJ1-6
V gene: TRBV4-1
CDR3 protein: ASSQPGQGSHNSPLH

clone size: many
J gene: TRBJ1-1
V gene: TRBV6-2/TRBV6-3
CDR3 protein: ASSYPDSRAF

clone size: .
J gene: TRBJ2-5
V gene: TRBV7-8
CDR3 protein: ASNKGREETQY

clone size: .
J gene: TRBJ1-4
V gene: TRBV29-1
CDR3 protein: SVTPGGEKLF

clone size: few
J gene: TRBJ2-2
V gene: TRBV5-1
CDR3 protein: ASSLGSTTGELF

clone size: .
J gene: TRBJ1-1
V gene: TRBV6-2/TRBV6-3
CDR3 protein: ASRILGTDAEAF

clone size: few
J gene: TRBJ2-3
V gene: TRBV20-1
CDR3 protein: SATGTSGRADTQY

clone size: .
J gene: TRBJ2-7
V gene: TRBV20-1
CDR3 protein: SATPGLSDEQY

clone size: few
J gene: TRBJ2-3
V gene: TRBV12-3/TRBV12-4
CDR3 protein: ASSLLPSRNQDTQY

clone size: .
J gene: TRBJ2-3
V gene: TRBV24-1
CDR3 protein: ATSRSGDTDTQY

clone size: few
J gene: TRBJ2-4
V gene: TRBV18
CDR3 protein: ASSLTGTSVRLAKNIQY

clone size: .
J gene: TRBJ2-5
V gene: TRBV5-5
CDR3 protein: ASRARRAGQETQY

clone size: few
J gene: TRBJ2-3
V gene: TRBV27
CDR3 protein: ASSLGSGSGATDTQY

clone size: few
J gene: TRBJ2-1
V gene: TRBV12-3/TRBV12-4
CDR3 protein: ASSRQRDRAYNEQF

clone size: .
J gene: TRBJ2-1
V gene: TRBV5-1
CDR3 protein: ASRPGTANYNEQF

clone size: .
J gene: TRBJ2-7
V gene: TRBV20-1
CDR3 protein: SAREGEIGYEQY